This T cell receptor beta chain came from a study of T cell repertoires in cytomegalovirus infection (dated by TCRdb to about 2019). Study-wide context: The peptide stimulations were aimed at well-studied HLA-B-restricted epitopes as well as recently identified HLA-C-restricted CMV epitopes, whose presentation resists viral immunomodulation. Donor HLA type was relevant to the analysis, as public TCR beta signatures indicated carriage of CMV infection together with the matching HLA type.

Summary of the overall study and its limitations: The ex vivo response was dominated by HLA-C-restricted CMV-specific TCR beta clonotypes, and the single most frequent clonotype in two of eight donors was supplied by these HLA-C-restricted clonotypes. Carriers of CMV infection plus the relevant HLA type were discriminated by the cumulative frequency of public TCR beta family members in the study cohort and in an independent roughly 370-donor cohort.

This clonotype was counted a few times. Its antigen is unknown. No clone much larger than this one lies a single base away; base qualities are absent. From its cysteine to its phenylalanine, the CDR3 spans 17 amino acids. Only CDR3 DNA is held: 51 bases, read in frame from base 1. For CDR1 and CDR2, the germline V gene lists LGHNA and YSLEER. Unmatched junction bases come to 6, with V trimmed by 6 bases and J by 3 bases. The sample's treatment or condition, from its label and the paper: in vitro stimulation with specific CMV peptide epitopes to enrich CMV-specific T cells. The sample was run on an Illumina HiSeq 1500. TCRdb trimmed the raw reads at Q25, called clones with MiXCR and kept productive beta chains. CDR3 protein duplicates are merged, each entry listing the most common genes and DNA. In all, the sample holds around 570,000 distinct CDR3 sequences, and over 35% of those were seen once. About 46% of the sample belongs to the ten largest clones.

The chain employs TRBV4-3 and TRBJ2-1; 15 bases in the middle match TRBD2. The TCR originated in a human donor in good health (CMV status not recorded). Some clones in this sample may be carry-over from other donors' samples. Sequenced material: cultured PBMCs, taken from culture after CMV antigen stimulation. The CDR3 corresponds to CASSQGLAGGNYNEQFF. The DNA reads as follows: TGCGCCAGCAGTCAGGGACTAGCGGGGGGTAACTACAATGAGCAGTTCTTC.